A single sample gave rise to the 20 T cell receptor beta chains below, sequenced in a study of shared clonotypes between healthy human individuals. Cells designated naive CD8 were CD45RO-negative and were positively selected for CCR7, with terminally differentiated effector memory CD45RA+ cells excluded. Measured with immunoSEQ multiplex PCR; TCRdb has only the in-frame clones, and not every one. This sample has 2 million or so clones, with about 95% found just once. Sequencing input: naive CD8+ T cells sorted from blood. The receptors were gathered from a man between 18 and 35 years old in good health.

V gene TRBV9 combines with J gene TRBJ1-3; D is undetermined. The V gene's germline CDR1 is SGDLS and CDR2 YYNGEE. Deletions cut 0 bases from V and 4 bases from J, with 8 bases between. The CDR3 is 14 amino acids. CDR3 coding DNA: TGTGCCAGCAGCGTAGAGGGATGGGGAAACACCATATATTTT. This translates into CASSVEGWGNTIYF.

The rearrangement uses TRBV4-3 and TRBJ1-2, with D hard to call. V was trimmed by 0 bases and J by 6 bases, leaving 11 bases between them. The CDR3 spans 14 residues. CDR1 and CDR2 (germline): LGHNA, YSLEER. CDR3 in DNA: TGCGCCAGCAGCCAAGATGCGGTGGCGGATGGCTACACCTTC. It is translated as CASSQDAVADGYTF.

This clone was detected once. The J gene is TRBJ2-1, the V gene TRBV14, with 12 bases fitting TRBD2. Germline-derived CDR1 and CDR2 are SGHDN and FVKESK. The length of the CDR3 is 21 residues. The V gene end was trimmed by 0 bases and the J gene end by 5 bases; junction bases not matched to a gene: 17. The chain's CDR3 is CASSQDPLGASGRETNNEQFF. Written as DNA, the CDR3 is TGTGCCAGCAGCCAAGATCCCCTTGGGGCTAGCGGGAGGGAAACCAACAATGAGCAGTTCTTC.

This sequence joins TRBV10-3 and TRBJ2-7, with 10 positions matching TRBD2. Per the germline V gene, CDR1 is ENHRY and CDR2 is SYGVKD. This CDR3 has 15 residues. After removal of 10 bases from V and 0 bases from J, the junction contained 9 bases not matched to a gene. CDR3 amino acids: CATEGGLAASYEQYF. The CDR3 DNA sequence: TGTGCCACAGAGGGAGGACTAGCGGCCTCCTACGAGCAGTACTTC.

This chain links TRBV11-2 with TRBJ2-7; TRBD1 agrees at 12 bases. Germline loops: CDR1 SGHAT, CDR2 FQNNGV. The CDR3 runs to 15 residues. J lost 4 bases, V lost 4 bases, and 5 bases had no gene match. In nucleotides, the CDR3 is TGTGCCAGCAGCTACGGGACAGGGGGCGGATACGAGCAGTACTTC. It yields the protein CASSYGTGGGYEQYF.

This clone was found a few times. This specimen includes other DNA sequences encoding the same CDR3. The rearrangement links TRBV27 to TRBJ2-7, with 7 bases identical to TRBD1. Germline trimming cut 6 bases from V and 3 bases from J; bases unmatched to any gene: 5. There are 13 residues in the CDR3. Germline V gene data show CDR1 as MNHEY and CDR2 as SMNVEV (reference sequence). CDR3 region: CASSPTGFYEQYF. DNA for the CDR3: TGTGCCAGCAGCCCGACAGGGTTCTACGAGCAGTACTTC.

Regarding this clone: The sample carries other DNA sequences with the same CDR3. The CDR3 bases are TGTGCCAGTAGTATAGGAACAGGGCCCTACGAGCAGTACTTC. Its translation: CASSIGTGPYEQYF. V gene TRBV19 combines with J gene TRBJ2-7; weak D call: TRBD1 (6 bases). Germline CDR1 reads LNHDA; CDR2 reads SQIVND (reference sequence). Trimming removed 1 base from V and 2 bases from J, with 9 bases in between. The CDR3 consists of 14 residues.

V is TRBV7-9 and J is TRBJ1-5; 7 nucleotides agree with TRBD1. CDR3 length equals 15 residues. The V gene end was trimmed by 5 bases and the J gene end by 4 bases; junction bases not matched to a gene: 8. CDR1 and CDR2 (germline): SEHNR, FQNEAQ (reference sequence). The chain's CDR3 is CASSSDREGNQPQHF. CDR3 DNA: TGTGCCAGCAGCAGTGACAGGGAGGGAAATCAGCCCCAGCATTTT.

This chain connects TRBV7-6 to TRBJ2-7; 13 bases are a match to TRBD2. Germline CDR1 SGHVS, CDR2 FNYEAQ. The V segment lost 8 bases and the J segment 3 bases; nucleotides outside the gene matches: 1. The CDR3 totals 13 residues. CDR3 loop: CASGLAGVYEQYF. The CDR3 DNA is TGTGCCAGCGGACTAGCGGGAGTCTACGAGCAGTACTTC.

The V gene is TRBV2, the J gene TRBJ2-7, with D perhaps matching TRBD1 or TRBD2 (7 bases each). This CDR3 contains 14 residues. The V and J ends lost 6 bases and 5 bases respectively, with 17 bases between them. CDR1 is SNHLY, CDR2 FYNNEI, per germline. The CDR3, as DNA: TGTGCCAGCAGGGGCCCGACAGGGAGGGACGAGCAGTACTTC. This translates into CASRGPTGRDEQYF.

J is TRBJ2-7 and V is TRBV19, with 8 bases aligning to TRBD2. Trimming at V came to 10 bases and at J to 4 bases, leaving 9 bases not matched to a gene. Looked up from germline, CDR1 is LNHDA and CDR2 is SQIVND (reference sequence). This CDR3 spans 13 amino acids. The CDR3 coding sequence is TGTGCCACTGCGGAGCTAGCGGGTTACGAGCAGTACTTC. It codes for CATAELAGYEQYF.

The chain is built from TRBV11-2 and TRBJ2-7; 11 nucleotides agree with TRBD2. J lost 0 bases, V lost 4 bases, and 8 bases had no gene match. The CDR3 is made up of 17 amino acids. Germline CDR1 reads SGHAT; CDR2 reads FQNNGV. The CDR3 protein is CASSSVPTSGSSYEQYF. The DNA for the CDR3 is TGTGCCAGCAGCTCCGTCCCCACTAGCGGGAGCTCCTACGAGCAGTACTTC.

This chain uses TRBV5-6 with TRBJ2-1, with 9 bases lining up with TRBD1. Per the germline V gene, CDR1 is SGHDT and CDR2 is YYEEEE. Trimming removed 3 bases from V and 4 bases from J; junction bases left unmatched: 5. The CDR3 has 15 amino acids. CDR3: CASSSTGGGYNEQFF. The CDR3 DNA reads TGTGCCAGCAGCTCGACAGGGGGTGGATACAATGAGCAGTTCTTC.

A single count supports this clone. The chain carries TRBV9 and TRBJ2-7, with D maybe TRBD2 (6 bases). The V end was cut by 2 bases, the J end by 2 bases, with 14 bases between. Germline CDR1 SGDLS, CDR2 YYNGEE. This CDR3 spans 15 amino acids. CDR3 loop: CASSVGGVITYEQYF. The DNA of the CDR3 is TGTGCCAGCAGCGTCGGCGGGGTCATAACCTACGAGCAGTACTTC.

V gene TRBV4-1 combines with J gene TRBJ1-5; D uncertain. Between the trimmed V and J ends, which lost 4 bases and 1 base, there was a span of 17 bases. This CDR3 has 17 residues. Germline assignment: CDR1 MGHRA and CDR2 YSYEKL. DNA for the CDR3: TGCGCCAGCAGCCGCGTCAAATCGGGTGCCAGCAATCAGCCCCAGCATTTT. This translates into CASSRVKSGASNQPQHF.

The V gene is TRBV10-3, the J gene TRBJ1-1; D uncertain. The V gene's germline CDR1 is ENHRY and CDR2 SYGVKD. This CDR3 has 13 amino acids. V shed 0 bases and J shed 3 bases, with 5 bases lying between them. CDR3 sequence reads: CAISESWDTEAFF. CDR3 DNA sequence: TGTGCCATCAGTGAGTCCTGGGACACTGAAGCTTTCTTT.

J is TRBJ1-2 and V is TRBV5-8; perhaps TRBD1 as D (6 bases). This CDR3 is built from 13 residues. V was cut by 1 base and J by 5 bases, with 9 bases left in between. CDR1 and CDR2 (germline): SGHTS, YDEGEE. CDR3 sequence (DNA): TGTGCCAGCAGCTTGCAAACAGGGTATGGCTACACCTTC. This encodes CASSLQTGYGYTF.

This clone was recorded once. The J gene is TRBJ2-1, the V gene TRBV7-6; D gene unclear. Trimming removed 7 bases at V and 0 bases at J, with 13 bases between. There are 15 residues in the CDR3. Per the germline V gene, CDR1 is SGHVS and CDR2 is FNYEAQ. The CDR3 here is CASTRGGSSYNEQFF. In nucleotides, the CDR3 is TGTGCCAGCACCCGTGGCGGAAGCTCCTACAATGAGCAGTTCTTC.

This sequence joins TRBV7-9 and TRBJ2-7, with 12 bases fitting TRBD1. The germline CDR1 and CDR2 sequences are SEHNR and FQNEAQ (reference sequence). J was trimmed by 7 bases and V by 1 base; bases with no gene match: 11. This CDR3 is 17 amino acids long. This CDR3 is CASSLGPGDRGQGEQYF. The CDR3 region has the DNA TGTGCCAGCAGCTTAGGACCCGGGGACAGGGGGCAAGGGGAGCAGTACTTC.

This clone was detected once. The chain employs TRBV9 and TRBJ1-6; TRBD1 matches at 7 bases. The CDR3 spans 17 residues. The trim removed 3 bases at V and 2 bases at J, leaving 8 bases unmatched. Germline V gene data show CDR1 as SGDLS and CDR2 as YYNGEE. The CDR3 DNA is TGTGCCAGCAGCGCTTCTGGACAGGCCACCTATAATTCACCCCTCCACTTT. Translation: CASSASGQATYNSPLHF.